The 11 T cell receptor beta chains listed next were all sequenced from one sample in a study of blood T cell repertoires in COVID-19 (dated by TCRdb to the early 2020s). The library was generated by the immunoSEQ multiplex PCR assay. TCRdb obtained this table from immuneACCESS and retained in-frame rearrangements with V and J assigned. These tables miss some clones; where compared with another copy, unresolved V genes account for less than half of the shortfall, and the remainder is unexplained. Here the sample has about 320,000 clones; roughly 90% occur a single time. The ten biggest clones cover 2% to 3% of the sample. Sequences were obtained from PBMCs or T cells enriched from blood (not recorded which). Receptor source: a man aged 55 to 70 who had recovered from COVID-19.

The genes are TRBV11-3 and TRBJ2-7, with 7 nucleotides matching TRBD1. This CDR3 comprises 14 residues. V trimming: 1 base; J trimming: 5 bases; junction bases outside the gene matches: 5. The V gene's germline CDR1 is SGHNT and CDR2 YENEEA. CDR3 in amino acids: CASSLGRQGHEQYF. DNA for the CDR3: TGTGCCAGCAGCTTAGGGAGACAGGGCCACGAGCAGTACTTC.

The chain has TRBV2 and TRBJ1-2, with 9 bases lining up with TRBD1. CDR3 length: 13 amino acids. The V segment lost 7 bases and the J segment 7 bases; nucleotides outside the gene matches: 7. The germline CDR1 and CDR2 sequences are SNHLY and FYNNEI. This chain's CDR3 is CASNGQGLSGYTF. The CDR3 region has the DNA TGTGCCAGCAACGGACAGGGGTTGAGTGGCTACACCTTC. Combining the CDR3 with reference TRBV2 and TRBJ1-2 gives the whole variable domain EPEVTQTPSHQVTQMGQEVILRCVPISNHLYFYWYRQILGQKVEFLVSFYNNEISEKSEIFDDQFSVERPDGSNFTLKIRSTKLEDSAMYFCASNGQGLSGYTFGSGTRLTVV.

The V and J genes are TRBV7-8 and TRBJ1-2, with D possibly matching TRBD1 (6 bases). There are 14 residues in the CDR3. Trimming took off 0 bases at V and 7 bases at J, with 12 bases between the two ends. Germline-derived CDR1 and CDR2 are SGHVS and FQNEAQ. CDR3 DNA: TGTGCCAGCAGCTTAGCGGGGGGGCCTGGTGGCTACACCTTC. Its protein is CASSLAGGPGGYTF.

The chain carries TRBV4-2 and TRBJ2-5, with D unclear. CDR1 is LGHNA, CDR2 YNFKEQ, per germline. CDR3 length: 14 amino acids. V was pared by 0 bases and J by 7 bases, with 12 bases between. For the CDR3, the DNA is TGTGCCAGCAGCCAAGACCGCCGACTGACGACCCAGTACTTC. Translating it yields CASSQDRRLTTQYF.

The chain has TRBV5-1 and TRBJ1-3, with TRBD1 matching over 7 bases. The CDR3 spans 14 residues. Germline CDR1 reads SGHRS; CDR2 reads YFSETQ. V dropped 4 bases and J dropped 2; count of bases not matched to a gene: 3. CDR3: CASSPQGAGNTIYF. CDR3 in DNA: TGCGCCAGCAGCCCTCAGGGGGCTGGAAACACCATATATTTT.

V and J are TRBV20-1 and TRBJ2-7; D perhaps matches TRBD2 (6 bases). Trimming pared 3 bases from V and 0 bases from J, leaving 24 bases between. The CDR3 is made up of 18 amino acids. Germline lookup yields CDR1 DFQATT and CDR2 SNEGSKA (reference sequence). In nucleotides, the CDR3 is TGCAGTGCTAGTCTATTGGCTGTGCGGGACGGACTCTCCTACGAGCAGTACTTC. It is translated as CSASLLAVRDGLSYEQYF.

The rearrangement joins TRBV5-1 to TRBJ1-3; TRBD1 matches 7 bases. Per the germline V gene, CDR1 is SGHRS and CDR2 is YFSETQ. CDR3 length: 14 amino acids. J gave up 0 bases and V 6 bases, and 3 bases lay outside the gene matches. The CDR3 loop is CASTRDSSGNTIYF. Written as DNA, the CDR3 is TGCGCCAGCACCAGGGACAGCTCTGGAAACACCATATATTTT. The variable domain in full, with the rest retrieved from reference TRBV5-1 and TRBJ1-3, is KAGVTQTPRYLIKTRGQQVTLSCSPISGHRSVSWYQQTPGQGLQFLFEYFSETQRNKGNFPGRFSGRQFSNSRSEMNVSTLELGDSALYLCASTRDSSGNTIYFGEGSWLTVV.

The V call is TRBV18, the J call TRBJ2-1; D not resolved. The CDR3 spans 13 residues. Deletions cut 3 bases from V and 5 bases from J, with 8 bases between. Germline CDR1 is KGHSH and CDR2 is LQKENI. The CDR3 sequence: CASSPGANNEQFF. The CDR3 nucleotides are TGTGCCAGCTCACCCGGAGCGAACAATGAGCAGTTCTTC.

This clone was counted a single time. V usage is TRBV6-5 and J usage is TRBJ2-2; maybe TRBD1 (5 bases). The germline V gene has CDR1 MNHEY and CDR2 SVGAGI. There are 14 residues in the CDR3. V was cut by 6 bases and J by 8 bases, with 16 bases left in between. The CDR3 region has the DNA TGTGCCAGCAGCGCGGTCAGGGATTTTGGGGAGCTGTTTTTT. This encodes CASSAVRDFGELFF.

This sequence joins TRBV27 and TRBJ2-1; 11 positions agree with TRBD2. Germline CDR1 reads MNHEY; CDR2 reads SMNVEV (reference sequence). V trimming: 6 bases; J trimming: 7 bases; junction bases outside the gene matches: 8. The CDR3 totals 15 residues. CDR3 in DNA: TGTGCCAGCAGAGACCGACTAGCGGGACGAAATGAGCAGTTCTTC. Residues: CASRDRLAGRNEQFF.

The table lists this clone with a count of one. This chain connects TRBV6-5 to TRBJ2-7; a possible D gene is TRBD2 (5 bases). Trimming left V 7 bases short and J 1 base short, with 17 bases between. The germline CDR1 and CDR2 sequences are MNHEY and SVGAGI. This CDR3 has 15 amino acids. CDR3 DNA: TGTGCCAGCAACACGGGGAGAACCCCTTCCTACGAGCAGTACTTC. Translated, it gives CASNTGRTPSYEQYF.